This T cell receptor beta chain stems from a study of patients and donors after allogeneic stem cell transplantation. From the RT-PCR reads, TCRdb called clonotypes with MiXCR, one entry per CDR3 protein. The repertoire holds 920,000 or so distinct CDR3 sequences, with about a sixth as singletons. The CDR3 spans 13 residues. Germline values: CDR1 SNHLY, CDR2 FYNNEI. J was trimmed by 9 bases and V by 5 bases; bases with no gene match: 8. Material: blood, either unsorted or a sorted T cell fraction (not recorded which). This sequence originates from a human donor who was either an allogeneic HSCT recipient or a stem cell or donor lymphocyte infusion donor (not recorded which). It is not recorded whose cells these are; they may come from a transplant donor. V and J are TRBV2 and TRBJ2-7; 9 positions agree with TRBD1. CDR3 DNA: TGTGCCAGCAGTACCGGGACAGGGTTTCGGCAGTACTTC. Protein: CASSTGTGFRQYF.